The T cell receptor (beta chain) under discussion was sequenced for a study of OX40 agonist ivuxolimab in advanced cancers. At the level of the study: Aged roughly 20 to 85 with a mean of 60 years, they were roughly 83% male. One patient with hepatocellular carcinoma and two with cutaneous melanoma, three in all, had partial responses.

Findings and limits, study-wide: Some patients without response likewise showed low normalized clonal expansion.

Sequenced by immunoSEQ multiplex PCR; TCRdb stores in-frame clones only, minus some. The repertoire holds about 60,000 clones, with 84% as singletons. As regards this clone: Its antigen is unidentified.

The study sampled blood at baseline, cycle 4 day 1, and cycle 7 day 1. Germline CDR1 is MNHNS and CDR2 is SASEGT. The trim removed 4 bases at V and 4 bases at J, leaving 6 bases unmatched. CDR3 size: 16 residues. The sample here was CD4+ or CD8+ T cells sorted from blood, taken in a trial of the OX40 agonist ivuxolimab. The rearrangement links TRBV6-1 to TRBJ2-2; TRBD2 matches at 10 bases. The clonotype was recovered from an adult with an advanced solid tumor such as melanoma, head and neck, liver or kidney cancer. The CDR3 here is CASSVKGLASTGELFF. Here the CDR3 DNA reads TGTGCCAGCAGTGTAAAGGGACTAGCGTCCACCGGGGAGCTGTTTTTT.